Listed below are T cell receptor beta chains from one sample, sequenced in a study of early T cells in non-severe SARS-CoV-2 infection. Using its own MiXCR run on the 5' RACE reads, TCRdb lists one record per CDR3 protein. The repertoire has tens of thousands of distinct CDR3 sequences, around 5.6% of them found once; the top ten carry under 10%. Source material: whole blood. These receptors all come from an adult who was a healthcare worker with PCR-confirmed SARS-CoV-2 infection or an uninfected control (not recorded which). The CDR3 runs from the conserved cysteine through the conserved F or W. D genes are given only for firm matches. Size is stated for part of the rows, as once, few or many counts, or as a class when the clone is expanded.

v_call	d_call	clone_size	j_call	cdr3_aa	cdr3_nt
TRBV10-2	NA	many	TRBJ1-5	CASSAMSGIGQPQHF	TGCGCCAGCAGTGCTATGTCAGGGATAGGGCAGCCCCAGCATTTT
TRBV6-5	NA	many	TRBJ1-6	CASSRAGFYNSPLHF	TGTGCCAGCAGCCGGGCAGGCTTCTATAATTCACCCCTCCACTTT
TRBV18	NA	NA	TRBJ1-3	CASSPRQDETSGNTIYF	TGTGCCAGCTCACCTCGCCAGGATGAAACCTCTGGAAACACCATATATTTT
TRBV20-1	TRBD1	NA	TRBJ1-6	CSARFSWDRGSPLHF	TGCAGTGCTAGATTTTCTTGGGACAGGGGTTCACCCCTCCACTTT
TRBV5-5	NA	NA	TRBJ2-7	CASSLERVGSYEQYF	TGTGCCAGCAGCTTGGAAAGGGTAGGGTCCTACGAGCAGTACTTC
TRBV7-9	NA	NA	TRBJ2-3	CASSRADTQYF	TGTGCCAGCAGCAGGGCGGATACGCAGTATTTT
TRBV18	NA	many	TRBJ1-1	CASSPPKNTEAFF	TGTGCCAGCTCACCACCGAAAAACACTGAAGCTTTCTTT
TRBV7-2	NA	NA	TRBJ2-7	CASSLGRQLTYEQYF	TGTGCCAGCAGCTTAGGTCGGCAGCTCACCTACGAGCAGTACTTC
TRBV9	NA	NA	TRBJ2-5	CASSTLGETQYF	TGTGCCAGCAGCACCCTGGGAGAGACCCAGTACTTC
TRBV29-1	NA	few	TRBJ1-2	CSVEEGYGYTF	TGCAGCGTTGAAGAGGGTTATGGCTACACCTTC
TRBV20-1	NA	few	TRBJ2-2	CSATFHRDTLLNTGELFF	TGCAGTGCTACTTTCCACCGGGACACCTTACTGAACACCGGGGAGCTGTTTTTT
TRBV6-5	NA	many	TRBJ1-4	CASSFGSLREKLFF	TGTGCCAGCAGTTTTGGCAGCTTGCGGGAAAAACTGTTTTTT
TRBV7-2	NA	NA	TRBJ2-7	CASSPEGSSYEQYF	TGTGCCAGCAGCCCTGAGGGAAGCTCCTACGAGCAGTACTTC
TRBV5-1	NA	few	TRBJ2-7	CASRDVPGFEQYF	TGCGCCAGCAGGGACGTTCCCGGCTTCGAGCAGTACTTC
TRBV10-1	TRBD1	many	TRBJ2-3	CASGGTGATDTQYF	TGCGCCAGCGGGGGGACAGGAGCCACAGATACGCAGTATTTT
TRBV18	NA	few	TRBJ2-7	CASSPPVRPYEQYF	TGTGCCAGCTCACCACCGGTGCGGCCCTACGAGCAGTACTTC
TRBV20-1	TRBD2	few	TRBJ2-1	CSVLAGANYNEQFF	TGCAGTGTCTTAGCGGGAGCCAATTACAATGAGCAGTTCTTC
TRBV4-3	NA	many	TRBJ1-2	CASSQDGTFSYGYTF	TGCGCCAGCAGCCAAGATGGGACATTTTCCTATGGCTACACCTTC
TRBV2	NA	many	TRBJ2-5	CASSVRGYAGTQYF	TGTGCCAGCAGTGTTAGGGGCTACGCAGGGACCCAGTACTTC
TRBV9	NA	many	TRBJ2-7	CASSPRDFLGYEQYF	TGTGCCAGCAGCCCCCGGGACTTCCTGGGGTACGAGCAGTACTTC
TRBV5-5	NA	NA	TRBJ1-2	CASSFGAPSDGYTF	TGTGCCAGCAGCTTTGGGGCACCTTCGGATGGCTACACCTTC
TRBV7-2	NA	NA	TRBJ2-5	CASSFNRVETQYF	TGTGCCAGCAGCTTCAACAGGGTTGAGACCCAGTACTTC
TRBV2	TRBD1	many	TRBJ1-2	CASSGQIYGYTF	TGTGCCAGCTCGGGACAGATCTATGGCTACACCTTC
TRBV6-1	TRBD1	many	TRBJ2-7	CASRLTGREQYF	TGTGCCAGCAGGTTGACAGGGCGGGAGCAGTACTTC
TRBV5-1	TRBD1	NA	TRBJ2-2	CASSVGTGGANTGELFF	TGCGCCAGCAGCGTAGGGACAGGGGGCGCGAACACCGGGGAGCTGTTTTTT
TRBV6-5	NA	few	TRBJ2-7	CASSYTSPASSYEQYF	TGTGCCAGCAGTTATACCTCCCCTGCCAGCTCCTACGAGCAGTACTTC
TRBV28	NA	few	TRBJ1-2	CASRGSGGYTF	TGTGCCAGCAGGGGATCGGGAGGCTACACCTTC
TRBV20-1	NA	NA	TRBJ1-1	CSARDFRDGNTEAFF	TGCAGTGCTAGAGATTTTCGGGACGGGAACACTGAAGCTTTCTTT
TRBV29-1	TRBD1	few	TRBJ1-5	CSVVDRGADQPQHF	TGCAGCGTTGTTGACAGGGGAGCGGATCAGCCCCAGCATTTT
TRBV5-1	NA	many	TRBJ1-4	CASSLTGTEREKLFF	TGCGCCAGCAGCCTTACCGGGACCGAGCGTGAAAAACTGTTTTTT
TRBV11-2	NA	many	TRBJ1-4	CASSRQDIVATNEKLFF	TGTGCCAGCAGCCGGCAAGACATAGTTGCAACTAATGAAAAACTGTTTTTT
TRBV7-2	NA	NA	TRBJ1-1	CASSLVEGRVTEAFF	TGTGCCAGCAGCTTAGTGGAGGGACGAGTCACTGAAGCTTTCTTT
TRBV6-1	TRBD1	many	TRBJ1-2	CASSRDRDGGYTF	TGTGCCAGCAGCCGGGACAGGGATGGCGGCTACACCTTC
TRBV20-1	NA	many	TRBJ2-7	CSAITTGHTYEQYF	TGCAGTGCCATCACGACGGGACACACCTACGAGCAGTACTTC
TRBV29-1	NA	NA	TRBJ2-1	CSVHGDTEQFF	TGCAGCGTCCACGGGGATACTGAGCAGTTCTTC
TRBV19	TRBD1	few	TRBJ1-2	CASSPGTGFTEDYGYTF	TGTGCCAGTAGTCCTGGGACAGGGTTTACAGAGGACTATGGCTACACCTTC
TRBV6-2/TRBV6-3	NA	many	TRBJ1-1	CASSYPGDGSTEAFF	TGTGCCAGCAGTTACCCTGGGGACGGGTCCACTGAAGCTTTCTTT
TRBV7-9	TRBD2	NA	TRBJ2-1	CASSSSTSGGLHNEQFF	TGTGCCAGCAGCTCGTCGACTAGCGGGGGGCTTCACAATGAGCAGTTCTTC
TRBV29-1	TRBD2	many	TRBJ2-1	CSVERTSGGNEQFF	TGCAGCGTTGAACGTACTAGCGGCGGTAATGAGCAGTTCTTC
TRBV11-2	NA	few	TRBJ1-1	CASSTLQLNTEAFF	TGTGCCAGCAGCACCCTACAGCTGAACACTGAAGCTTTCTTT
TRBV20-1	TRBD1	NA	TRBJ2-3	CSARDMGQPTDTQYF	TGCAGTGCTAGAGACATGGGACAGCCCACAGATACGCAGTATTTT
TRBV7-2	TRBD2	NA	TRBJ2-1	CASSFSLAGGDNEQFF	TGTGCCAGCAGCTTCTCACTAGCGGGAGGGGACAATGAGCAGTTCTTC
TRBV7-2	NA	NA	TRBJ1-2	CASSSVYGYTF	TGTGCCAGCAGCTCCGTCTATGGCTACACCTTC
TRBV19	NA	many	TRBJ2-1	CASNKQGYEQFF	TGTGCCAGCAATAAACAGGGATATGAGCAGTTCTTC
TRBV13	NA	few	TRBJ1-3	CASSLGGSKGNTIYF	TGTGCCAGCAGCTTAGGGGGGAGTAAAGGAAACACCATATATTTT
TRBV11-2	TRBD2	NA	TRBJ2-1	CASSFGLASTLRYNEQFF	TGTGCCAGCAGCTTTGGACTAGCTTCCACCCTTAGATACAATGAGCAGTTCTTC
TRBV2	NA	few	TRBJ1-3	CASSGDVTVPSGNTIYF	TGTGCCAGCAGTGGCGACGTAACTGTCCCCTCTGGAAACACCATATATTTT
TRBV3-2	NA	NA	TRBJ2-1	CASSRWTGRSYNEQFF	TGTGCCAGCAGCCGCTGGACAGGACGCTCCTACAATGAGCAGTTCTTC
TRBV2	NA	NA	TRBJ1-2	CASSEEAGYHYGYTF	TGTGCCAGCAGTGAAGAGGCGGGCTACCACTATGGCTACACCTTC
TRBV6-2/TRBV6-3	TRBD1	many	TRBJ2-7	CASSRGQPYEQYF	TGTGCCAGCAGCCGGGGACAGCCCTACGAGCAGTACTTC
TRBV6-1	TRBD2	NA	TRBJ2-2	CASRGTKGVAGTGELFF	TGTGCCAGCAGGGGGACTAAGGGTGTAGCGGGCACCGGGGAGCTGTTTTTT
TRBV30	NA	few	TRBJ2-5	CAWSVYVGETQYF	TGTGCCTGGAGTGTCTACGTCGGGGAGACCCAGTACTTC
TRBV3-1	NA	many	TRBJ2-7	CASSPRAGVEEQYF	TGTGCCAGCAGCCCCCGGGCCGGCGTCGAAGAGCAGTACTTC
TRBV5-1	NA	few	TRBJ2-2	CASSAGLVNTGELFF	TGCGCCAGCAGCGCCGGACTTGTAAACACCGGGGAGCTGTTTTTT
TRBV10-3	NA	many	TRBJ1-4	CAISGQSNEKLFF	TGTGCCATCAGCGGGCAGAGTAATGAAAAACTGTTTTTT
TRBV5-6	TRBD1	few	TRBJ1-2	CASSTPGQGAYGYTF	TGTGCCAGCAGCACCCCGGGACAGGGTGCCTATGGCTACACCTTC